These 14 T cell receptor beta chains came from one sample sequenced in a study of blood T cell repertoires in COVID-19. Produced via immunoSEQ multiplex PCR; TCRdb's table is partial and in-frame only. The table has about 410,000 clones, 75% to 90% seen once. Sequenced sample: peripheral blood. The receptors originated from a woman between 25 and 40 years old with active or convalescent COVID-19.

This rearrangement joins TRBV7-2 to TRBJ2-2; 9 bases match TRBD2. Germline CDR1 reads SGHTA; CDR2 reads FQGNSA. V lost 4 bases and J lost 3; bases outside the gene matches: 3. The CDR3 totals 15 residues. This CDR3 reads CASSSTSGYTGELFF. CDR3 nucleotides: TGTGCCAGCAGCTCGACTAGCGGTTACACCGGGGAGCTGTTTTTT. Variable domain in full (rest from reference TRBV7-2 and TRBJ2-2): GAGVSQSPSNKVTEKGKDVELRCDPISGHTALYWYRQSLGQGLEFLIYFQGNSAPDKSGLPSDRFSAERTGGSVSTLTIQRTQQEDSAVYLCASSSTSGYTGELFFGEGSRLTVL.

The DNA for the CDR3 is TGCGCCAGCAGCCAACCGACAGGGGCTGGAAACACCATATATTTT. As protein: CASSQPTGAGNTIYF. The chain joins TRBV4-1 to TRBJ1-3, with 8 bases that match TRBD1. CDR1 is MGHRA and CDR2 is YSYEKL in the germline V gene. The CDR3 runs 15 residues. The V segment lost 2 bases and the J segment 2 bases; nucleotides outside the gene matches: 2.

V and J are TRBV18 and TRBJ2-7; 7 positions agree with TRBD2. With 4 bases clipped from V and 2 bases from J, the junction kept 11 bases outside the gene matches. The CDR3 loop spans 16 amino acids. Germline CDR1 reads KGHSH; CDR2 reads LQKENI. The CDR3: CASSLKGKAGAYEQYF. CDR3 DNA: TGTGCCAGCTCACTTAAAGGGAAGGCGGGAGCCTACGAGCAGTACTTC.

This chain links TRBV6-1 with TRBJ2-7; D is unresolved. In germline, CDR1 is MNHNS, CDR2 SASEGT. Trimming pared 2 bases from V and 2 bases from J, leaving 13 bases between. The CDR3 has 15 amino acids. Here the CDR3 DNA reads TGTGCCAGCAGTGAACTGCGCCCCATTACCTACGAGCAGTACTTC. Residues: CASSELRPITYEQYF.

The chain has TRBV10-3 and TRBJ1-2; D gene uncertain. The CDR3 has 12 amino acids. Deletions cut 3 bases from V and 10 bases from J, with 12 bases between. Germline V gene data show CDR1 as ENHRY and CDR2 as SYGVKD. Here the CDR3 reads CAISDLGVVYTF. DNA for the CDR3: TGTGCCATCAGTGACCTCGGGGTAGTCTACACCTTC.

This chain joins TRBV3-1 (or the pseudogene TRBV3-2) and TRBJ1-4, with D hard to call. This CDR3 contains 15 residues. The V gene lost 4 bases and the J gene lost 5 bases, with 14 bases spanning the gap. Germline V gene data show CDR1 as LGHDT and CDR2 as YNNKEL (reference sequence). As DNA, the CDR3 is TGTGCCAGCAGCCCATCCTGGCAGGAAAATGAAAAACTGTTTTTT. Residues: CASSPSWQENEKLFF.

The chain joins TRBV4-1 to TRBJ1-4; possible D gene TRBD1, 6 bases. V lost 5 bases, J lost 5 bases, and 18 bases lay in between. The CDR3 runs to 16 residues. The V gene's germline CDR1 is MGHRA and CDR2 YSYEKL. The CDR3 DNA sequence: TGCGCCAGCAGCGCCCGGACAGCAGGATTAAATGAAAAACTGTTTTTT. This encodes CASSARTAGLNEKLFF.

This clone showed up just once. The rearrangement links TRBV18 to TRBJ2-3, with a possible D match to TRBD2 (6 bases). This CDR3 has 16 amino acids. The V gene lost 0 bases and the J gene lost 0 bases, with 10 bases spanning the gap. From germline, CDR1 is KGHSH and CDR2 LQKENI. As DNA, the CDR3 is TGTGCCAGCTCACCACCTGGAGGGGCAAGCACAGATACGCAGTATTTT. This encodes CASSPPGGASTDTQYF.

The chain uses TRBV19 and TRBJ1-1; D is unclear. Germline CDR1 and CDR2: LNHDA and SQIVND (reference sequence). The ends were cut back, 2 bases at V and 2 bases at J, with 9 bases in the middle. The CDR3 covers 14 residues. CDR3 region: CASSILTDNTEAFF. As DNA, the CDR3 is TGTGCCAGTAGTATATTAACAGATAACACTGAAGCTTTCTTT.

The chain recombines TRBV5-1 with TRBJ2-1, with TRBD1 matching over 10 bases. CDR3 length equals 18 residues. Germline CDR1 SGHRS, CDR2 YFSETQ. V trimming: 2 bases; J trimming: 2 bases; junction bases outside the gene matches: 10. The CDR3 here is CASSFGTGDQLPYNEQFF. CDR3 DNA sequence: TGCGCCAGCAGCTTTGGGACAGGGGACCAACTACCCTACAATGAGCAGTTCTTC.

This clone was observed once. The chain combines TRBV6-5 with TRBJ2-7; D is possibly TRBD2 (5 bases). The CDR3 is 13 amino acids. Germline loops: CDR1 MNHEY, CDR2 SVGAGI. The germline V and J ends were trimmed by 6 bases and 4 bases, with 13 bases remaining between them. The CDR3 region has the DNA TGTGCCAGCAGCCAACGGACTGAGTACGAGCAGTACTTC. Translating gives CASSQRTEYEQYF.

This rearrangement joins TRBV5-1 to TRBJ1-1, with unresolved D. V lost 0 bases and J 6 bases, leaving 12 bases between the germline ends. CDR1 is SGHRS and CDR2 is YFSETQ in the germline V gene. The CDR3 contains 14 residues. The CDR3 nucleotides read TGCGCCAGCAGCTTGGACGGAGGCGGCGCTGAAGCTTTCTTT. Its translation is CASSLDGGGAEAFF.

The V and J genes are TRBV7-9 and TRBJ2-7; 8 bases match TRBD1. Germline V gene lookup returns CDR1 SEHNR and CDR2 FQNEAQ (reference sequence). V shed 4 bases and J 4 bases; nucleotides not matched to a gene: 15. The CDR3 runs 17 residues. The CDR3 sequence: CASSSRGDRFFEYEQYF. CDR3 nucleotide sequence: TGTGCCAGCAGCTCCCGAGGGGACAGGTTTTTTGAGTACGAGCAGTACTTC.

The chain recombines TRBV29-1 with TRBJ2-5, with 8 bases that match TRBD1. Germline V CDR1 and CDR2: SQVTM, ANQGSEA. Unmatched junction bases numbered 6, after V lost 7 bases and J lost 5 bases. This CDR3 is built from 12 residues. Written as DNA, the CDR3 is TGCAGCGCCGTAGGACAGGGTGAGACCCAGTACTTC. Its translation is CSAVGQGETQYF.